The clone carrying this TCR beta chain turned up a few times. After constant-region reverse-primer amplification, full-length variable regions underwent semi-nested PCR with Nested Universal Primer A. TCRdb re-analysed the 5' RACE reads in MiXCR, keeping a single row per CDR3 protein. Seen here are over 50,000 distinct CDR3 sequences, around 25% observed once, and the top ten hold 2.5% to 4%. This clonotype originated in a female donor with breast cancer. Sequencing was done on a sample of tumor-infiltrating naive CD4+ T cells sorted from the breast tumor. Subset noted: naive CD4+ T cells, CD4+CD45RA+CD25-.

The CDR3 sequence: CASSVRSGAASSGANVLTF. CDR3 DNA: TGTGCCAGCAGCGTAAGGTCCGGGGCTGCGAGCTCTGGGGCCAACGTCCTGACTTTC. The chain combines TRBV7-2 with TRBJ2-6; D is tentatively TRBD1 or TRBD2 (5 bases each). CDR3 length: 19 residues. The V end was cut by 5 bases, the J end by 0 bases, with 20 bases between. Germline V gene lookup returns CDR1 SGHTA and CDR2 FQGNSA.